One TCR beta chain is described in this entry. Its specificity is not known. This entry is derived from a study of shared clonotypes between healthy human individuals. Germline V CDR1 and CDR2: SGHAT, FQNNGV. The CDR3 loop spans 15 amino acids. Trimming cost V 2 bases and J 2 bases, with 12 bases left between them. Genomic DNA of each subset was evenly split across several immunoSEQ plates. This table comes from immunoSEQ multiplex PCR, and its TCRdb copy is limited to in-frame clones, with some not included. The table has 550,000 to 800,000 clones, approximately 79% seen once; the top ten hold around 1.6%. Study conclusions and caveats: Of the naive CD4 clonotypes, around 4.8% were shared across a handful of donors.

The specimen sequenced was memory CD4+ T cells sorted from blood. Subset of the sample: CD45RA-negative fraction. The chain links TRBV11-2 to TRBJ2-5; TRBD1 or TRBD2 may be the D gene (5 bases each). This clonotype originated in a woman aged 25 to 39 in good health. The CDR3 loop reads CASSLRDGRQETQYF. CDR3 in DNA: TGTGCCAGCAGCTTACGGGACGGACGTCAAGAGACCCAGTACTTC.